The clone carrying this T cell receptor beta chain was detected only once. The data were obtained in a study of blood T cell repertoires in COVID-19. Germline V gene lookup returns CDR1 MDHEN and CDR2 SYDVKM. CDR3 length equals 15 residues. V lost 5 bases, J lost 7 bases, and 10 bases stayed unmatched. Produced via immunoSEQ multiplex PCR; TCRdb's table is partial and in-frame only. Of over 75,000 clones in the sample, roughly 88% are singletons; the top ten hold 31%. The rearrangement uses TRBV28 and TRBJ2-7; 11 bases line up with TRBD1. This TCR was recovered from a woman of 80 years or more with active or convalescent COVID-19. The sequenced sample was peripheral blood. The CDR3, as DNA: TGTGCCAGCAGTGCTGGGACAGGGGGGCTGTTGGAGCAGTACTTC. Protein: CASSAGTGGLLEQYF. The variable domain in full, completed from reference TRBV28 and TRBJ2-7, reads DVKVTQSSRYLVKRTGEKVFLECVQDMDHENMFWYRQDPGLGLRLIYFSYDVKMKEKGDIPEGYSVSREKKERFSLILESASTNQTSMYLCASSAGTGGLLEQYFGPGTRLTVT.